Listed below are T cell receptor beta chains from one sample, sequenced in a study of blood T cell dynamics during melanoma immunotherapy. TCRdb keeps only in-frame clones here, not all; method: immunoSEQ multiplex PCR. The table lists 9,000 to 13,000 clones, about 88% of them singletons. This specimen was blood, taken from a patient treated with checkpoint blockade. All receptors come from a human donor with melanoma. CDR3s include the opening cysteine and the closing phenylalanine or tryptophan. A D gene is named only where the DNA matches it firmly. Some rows have no size entry. The others give once, few or many, or a class for an expanded clone.

d_gene: -; v_gene: TRBV13; j_gene: TRBJ2-7; abundance: -; CDR3nt: TGTGCCAGCAGCTTAGAGGGCAGCCGCTCCTACGAGCAGTACTTC; CDR3aa: CASSLEGSRSYEQYF
d_gene: -; v_gene: TRBV20-1; j_gene: TRBJ2-5; abundance: -; CDR3nt: TGCAGTGCACTGAAGGAGACCCAGTACTTC; CDR3aa: CSALKETQYF
d_gene: -; v_gene: TRBV28; j_gene: TRBJ1-5; abundance: few; CDR3nt: TGTGCCAGCAGTTTAGGTTCGACGTCGAATAGCAATCAGCCCCAGCATTTT; CDR3aa: CASSLGSTSNSNQPQHF
d_gene: TRBD2; v_gene: TRBV18; j_gene: TRBJ2-3; abundance: -; CDR3nt: TGTGCCAGCTCACCACCGGGGACTAGCGGTAATACGCAGTATTTT; CDR3aa: CASSPPGTSGNTQYF
d_gene: -; v_gene: TRBV4-2; j_gene: TRBJ1-2; abundance: -; CDR3nt: TGTGCCAGCAGCCAAGTGGAGGGTGGCTACACCTTC; CDR3aa: CASSQVEGGYTF
d_gene: TRBD2; v_gene: TRBV28; j_gene: TRBJ2-1; abundance: -; CDR3nt: TGTGCCAGCATCGGGGGGCACACCGGGACTAGCTATTTGGGTGAGCAGTTCTTC; CDR3aa: CASIGGHTGTSYLGEQFF
d_gene: -; v_gene: TRBV27; j_gene: TRBJ1-1; abundance: -; CDR3nt: TGTGCCAGCAGTGGGGGAGTCGAAGCTTTCTTT; CDR3aa: CASSGGVEAFF
d_gene: TRBD2; v_gene: TRBV6-6; j_gene: TRBJ2-7; abundance: -; CDR3nt: TGTGCCACCCGCCGCTTGGCGGGAGCTACGGGCGAGCAGTACTTC; CDR3aa: CATRRLAGATGEQYF
d_gene: TRBD1; v_gene: TRBV4-3; j_gene: TRBJ2-7; abundance: -; CDR3nt: TGCGCCAGCAGCCAAGATGCTTCAGGACAGGGCGAATACGAGCAGTACTTC; CDR3aa: CASSQDASGQGEYEQYF
d_gene: TRBD1; v_gene: TRBV6-5; j_gene: TRBJ1-1; abundance: -; CDR3nt: TGTGCCAGCAGCCCAGGGGGGGTTGAAGCTTTCTTT; CDR3aa: CASSPGGVEAFF
d_gene: TRBD1; v_gene: TRBV5-1; j_gene: TRBJ2-1; abundance: few; CDR3nt: TGCGCCAGCAGCTTGGCCGGGACAGGGGGCGGTGAGCAGTTCTTC; CDR3aa: CASSLAGTGGGEQFF
d_gene: -; v_gene: TRBV6-1; j_gene: TRBJ2-3; abundance: -; CDR3nt: TGTGCCAGCAGCTCCGGGACTCACCGCACAGATACGCAGTATTTT; CDR3aa: CASSSGTHRTDTQYF
d_gene: TRBD1; v_gene: TRBV30; j_gene: TRBJ1-2; abundance: -; CDR3nt: TGTGCCTGGACCAGGGACAGGGTTGGTGGCTACACCTTC; CDR3aa: CAWTRDRVGGYTF
d_gene: -; v_gene: TRBV5-6; j_gene: TRBJ1-2; abundance: -; CDR3nt: TGTGCCAGCAGCAGAGGATACCCGGTTAGCTATGGCTACACCTTC; CDR3aa: CASSRGYPVSYGYTF
d_gene: TRBD1; v_gene: TRBV11-1; j_gene: TRBJ2-7; abundance: -; CDR3nt: TGTGCCAGCAGCCAAGGACAGGTTTCCTACGAGCAGTACTTC; CDR3aa: CASSQGQVSYEQYF
d_gene: -; v_gene: TRBV5-4; j_gene: TRBJ2-4; abundance: once; CDR3nt: TGTGCCAGCAGCTCCCTACAGGGTGGGAACATTCAGTACTTC; CDR3aa: CASSSLQGGNIQYF
d_gene: TRBD2; v_gene: TRBV27; j_gene: TRBJ2-1; abundance: -; CDR3nt: TGTGCCAGCAGTTTACCCAGCGGGAGGGAGCAGTTCTTC; CDR3aa: CASSLPSGREQFF
d_gene: -; v_gene: TRBV5-4; j_gene: TRBJ2-1; abundance: -; CDR3nt: TGTGCCAGCAGCGGCATATACTACAGGGAGAGCTCCTACAATGAGCAGTTCTTC; CDR3aa: CASSGIYYRESSYNEQFF
d_gene: TRBD1; v_gene: TRBV19; j_gene: TRBJ1-5; abundance: -; CDR3nt: TGTGCCAGTAGTATAGATCGGGACAGGGCCCAGCATTTT; CDR3aa: CASSIDRDRAQHF
d_gene: TRBD1; v_gene: TRBV7-2; j_gene: TRBJ1-4; abundance: -; CDR3nt: TGTGCCAGCAGCTCTAGACAGGGGGCTTTTGAAAAACTGTTTTTT; CDR3aa: CASSSRQGAFEKLFF
d_gene: -; v_gene: TRBV7-9; j_gene: TRBJ2-7; abundance: -; CDR3nt: TGTGCCAGCAGCTTAAGAGGGAGGAGCGAGCAGTACTTC; CDR3aa: CASSLRGRSEQYF
d_gene: -; v_gene: TRBV28; j_gene: TRBJ2-3; abundance: -; CDR3nt: TGTGCCAGCAGCTCAGGGGAGGATACGCAGTATTTT; CDR3aa: CASSSGEDTQYF
d_gene: -; v_gene: TRBV5-1; j_gene: TRBJ2-2; abundance: -; CDR3nt: TGCGCCAGCAGCCGCCGAGGGGGTCCCACCGGGGAGCTGTTTTTT; CDR3aa: CASSRRGGPTGELFF
d_gene: -; v_gene: TRBV18; j_gene: TRBJ2-7; abundance: -; CDR3nt: TGTGCCAGCTCACCACCGGCCCCCCACGAGCAGTACTTC; CDR3aa: CASSPPAPHEQYF
d_gene: -; v_gene: TRBV28; j_gene: TRBJ2-2; abundance: -; CDR3nt: TGTGCCAGCAGTTTATGGGGGACCGGGGAGCTGTTTTTT; CDR3aa: CASSLWGTGELFF
d_gene: TRBD1; v_gene: TRBV6-5; j_gene: TRBJ1-2; abundance: -; CDR3nt: TGTGCCAGCAGTTTAGGGACAGGGGGCCTGAACTATGGCTACACCTTC; CDR3aa: CASSLGTGGLNYGYTF
d_gene: TRBD1; v_gene: TRBV14; j_gene: TRBJ1-2; abundance: -; CDR3nt: TGTGCCAGCAGCGGCCGGGACAGGGGGTACTATGGCTACACCTTC; CDR3aa: CASSGRDRGYYGYTF
d_gene: -; v_gene: TRBV4-1; j_gene: TRBJ1-5; abundance: -; CDR3nt: TGCGCCAGCAGCCAAGGCGGATTTGGCAATCAGCCCCAGCATTTT; CDR3aa: CASSQGGFGNQPQHF
d_gene: -; v_gene: TRBV6-1; j_gene: TRBJ2-5; abundance: -; CDR3nt: TGTGCCAGCAGTGAATCGAAAACGGGTTTACTTTCAGAGACCCAGTACTTC; CDR3aa: CASSESKTGLLSETQYF
d_gene: -; v_gene: TRBV5-5; j_gene: TRBJ1-3; abundance: once; CDR3nt: TGTGCCAGCAGCTTAGTCCCCCGGGCCACCTCTGGAAACACCATATATTTT; CDR3aa: CASSLVPRATSGNTIYF
d_gene: -; v_gene: TRBV18; j_gene: TRBJ2-7; abundance: once; CDR3nt: TGTGCCAGCTCACAGGACAGTTACGAGCAGTACTTC; CDR3aa: CASSQDSYEQYF
d_gene: -; v_gene: TRBV5-6; j_gene: TRBJ2-3; abundance: -; CDR3nt: TGTGCCAGCAGCTCAACTTTCGTTGTAACGCAGTATTTT; CDR3aa: CASSSTFVVTQYF
d_gene: TRBD2; v_gene: TRBV7-2; j_gene: TRBJ2-3; abundance: -; CDR3nt: TGTGCCAGCAGCTTATCGTCCCTAGCGGGAGACCCCACAGATACGCAGTATTTT; CDR3aa: CASSLSSLAGDPTDTQYF
d_gene: TRBD1; v_gene: TRBV29-1; j_gene: TRBJ2-1; abundance: few; CDR3nt: TGCAGCGTGGGGACAGGAACGAATGAGCAGTTCTTC; CDR3aa: CSVGTGTNEQFF
d_gene: -; v_gene: TRBV28; j_gene: TRBJ1-5; abundance: -; CDR3nt: TGTGCCAGCAGTCTTGTGGGGGCTCAGCCCCAGCATTTT; CDR3aa: CASSLVGAQPQHF
d_gene: -; v_gene: TRBV7-9; j_gene: TRBJ1-1; abundance: -; CDR3nt: TGTGCCAGCAGCTTAGACAGGAATAAAGCTTTCTTT; CDR3aa: CASSLDRNKAFF
d_gene: -; v_gene: TRBV7-7; j_gene: TRBJ2-3; abundance: -; CDR3nt: TGTGCTAGCAGTGGGGGTTTTGACACAGATACGCAGTATTTT; CDR3aa: CASSGGFDTDTQYF
d_gene: -; v_gene: TRBV10-3; j_gene: TRBJ1-5; abundance: -; CDR3nt: TGTGCCATCAGTGAGTCGGGGGGCCGGCAGCCCCAGCATTTT; CDR3aa: CAISESGGRQPQHF
d_gene: -; v_gene: TRBV7-2; j_gene: TRBJ1-5; abundance: few; CDR3nt: TGTGCCAGCAGCCCCTGGACGGTCCCCAATCAGCCCCAGCATTTT; CDR3aa: CASSPWTVPNQPQHF
d_gene: -; v_gene: TRBV9; j_gene: TRBJ2-1; abundance: -; CDR3nt: TGTGCCAGCAGCGTAGTAAGAGACAATGAGCAGTTCTTC; CDR3aa: CASSVVRDNEQFF
d_gene: TRBD2; v_gene: TRBV2; j_gene: TRBJ2-7; abundance: -; CDR3nt: TGTGCCAGCCGGGAGGGACTTGGGCACGAGCAGTACTTC; CDR3aa: CASREGLGHEQYF
d_gene: TRBD1; v_gene: TRBV30; j_gene: TRBJ2-6; abundance: -; CDR3nt: TGTGCCTGGAGTCTGGCAGGGGGTAACTCTGGGGCCAACGTCCTGACTTTC; CDR3aa: CAWSLAGGNSGANVLTF
d_gene: -; v_gene: TRBV30; j_gene: TRBJ1-2; abundance: -; CDR3nt: TGTGCCCGAACCCTAACTTCAAGAGGAGGTGGCTACACCTTC; CDR3aa: CARTLTSRGGGYTF
d_gene: TRBD1; v_gene: TRBV28; j_gene: TRBJ1-2; abundance: -; CDR3nt: TGTGCCAGCAGTCCGGGACAGACCTTTGAGGGCTACACCTTC; CDR3aa: CASSPGQTFEGYTF
d_gene: -; v_gene: TRBV4-3; j_gene: TRBJ2-2; abundance: once; CDR3nt: TGCGCCAGCAGCCAAGATCGAGTGTACACCGGGGAGCTGTTTTTT; CDR3aa: CASSQDRVYTGELFF
d_gene: TRBD1; v_gene: TRBV29-1; j_gene: TRBJ2-3; abundance: -; CDR3nt: TGCAGCGTAGCCGGGACAGGGGGCGCCTACGCCACAGATACGCAGTATTTT; CDR3aa: CSVAGTGGAYATDTQYF
d_gene: -; v_gene: TRBV28; j_gene: TRBJ1-3; abundance: -; CDR3nt: TGTGCCAGCAGTTCGGGCGGAAGCTCTGGAAACACCATATATTTT; CDR3aa: CASSSGGSSGNTIYF
d_gene: TRBD1; v_gene: TRBV6-1; j_gene: TRBJ1-4; abundance: -; CDR3nt: TGTGCCAGCAGTGTGGTCTCTCGGGGGACAGGGGTTGGAGAAAAACTGTTTTTT; CDR3aa: CASSVVSRGTGVGEKLFF
d_gene: TRBD2; v_gene: TRBV4-2; j_gene: TRBJ2-1; abundance: -; CDR3nt: TGTGCCAGCAGCCAAGAGGCATTAGCGGGAGTTTCCTACAATGAGCAGTTCTTC; CDR3aa: CASSQEALAGVSYNEQFF
d_gene: TRBD2; v_gene: TRBV5-4; j_gene: TRBJ2-1; abundance: -; CDR3nt: TGTGCCAGCAGCCTGACTAGCGGGAGTGTAAATGAGCAGTTCTTC; CDR3aa: CASSLTSGSVNEQFF
d_gene: -; v_gene: TRBV7-2; j_gene: TRBJ1-3; abundance: -; CDR3nt: TGTGCCAGCAGCTCCCAGACAACGGGAAACACCATATATTTT; CDR3aa: CASSSQTTGNTIYF
d_gene: TRBD1; v_gene: TRBV6-6; j_gene: TRBJ1-1; abundance: -; CDR3nt: TGTGCCAGCAGCCGGACAGGGGGCACTGAAGCTTTCTTT; CDR3aa: CASSRTGGTEAFF
d_gene: -; v_gene: TRBV4-2; j_gene: TRBJ2-7; abundance: -; CDR3nt: TGTGCCAGCAGCCAAGATTTGAGGACCTACGAGCAGTACTTC; CDR3aa: CASSQDLRTYEQYF
d_gene: -; v_gene: TRBV9; j_gene: TRBJ2-5; abundance: -; CDR3nt: TGTGCCAGCAGCGTCAGTGGGGACCTTAGAGAGACCCAGTACTTC; CDR3aa: CASSVSGDLRETQYF
d_gene: -; v_gene: TRBV7-8; j_gene: TRBJ2-5; abundance: -; CDR3nt: TGTGCCAGCAGCTTATTCGGGGGACCGAGTCAAGAGACCCAGTACTTC; CDR3aa: CASSLFGGPSQETQYF
d_gene: -; v_gene: TRBV29-1; j_gene: TRBJ1-1; abundance: -; CDR3nt: TGCAGCGTTGAGTCAACTGTCGCTGAAGCTTTCTTT; CDR3aa: CSVESTVAEAFF
d_gene: -; v_gene: TRBV28; j_gene: TRBJ2-1; abundance: -; CDR3nt: TGTGCCAGCAGTTTAGATGGATTATTGGATGAGCAGTTCTTC; CDR3aa: CASSLDGLLDEQFF
d_gene: -; v_gene: TRBV5-7; j_gene: TRBJ1-5; abundance: -; CDR3nt: TGTGCCAGCAGCTTGGTGAGGCAGGACTATAGCAATCAGCCCCAGCATTTT; CDR3aa: CASSLVRQDYSNQPQHF